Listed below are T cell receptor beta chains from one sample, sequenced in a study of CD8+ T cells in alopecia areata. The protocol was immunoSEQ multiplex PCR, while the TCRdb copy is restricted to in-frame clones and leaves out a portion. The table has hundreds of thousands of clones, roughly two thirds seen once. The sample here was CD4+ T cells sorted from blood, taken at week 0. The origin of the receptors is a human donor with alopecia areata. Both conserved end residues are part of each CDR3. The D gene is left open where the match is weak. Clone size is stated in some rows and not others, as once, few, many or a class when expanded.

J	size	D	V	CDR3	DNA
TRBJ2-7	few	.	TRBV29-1	CSASLEGLTYEQYF	TGCAGCGCCTCTCTGGAGGGGCTAACCTACGAGCAGTACTTC
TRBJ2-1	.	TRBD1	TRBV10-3	CAISGTGGSYNEQFF	TGTGCCATCAGTGGGACAGGGGGTTCCTACAATGAGCAGTTCTTC
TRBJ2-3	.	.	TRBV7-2	CASSLTISTDTQYF	TGTGCCAGCAGCTTGACTATCAGCACAGATACGCAGTATTTT
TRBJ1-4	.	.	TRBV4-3	CASSRGRVANEKLFF	TGCGCCAGCAGCAGAGGCCGGGTGGCTAATGAAAAACTGTTTTTT
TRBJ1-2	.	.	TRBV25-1	CASSELHGYTF	TGTGCCAGCAGTGAATTGCACGGCTACACCTTC
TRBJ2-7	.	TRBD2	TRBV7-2	CASSSQPGGSYEQYF	TGTGCCAGCAGCTCCCAACCGGGGGGGAGCTACGAGCAGTACTTC
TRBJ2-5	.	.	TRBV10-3	CAISAQGDQETQYF	TGTGCCATCAGTGCACAGGGTGACCAAGAGACCCAGTACTTC
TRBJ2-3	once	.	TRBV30	CAWSVLNTDTQYF	TGTGCCTGGAGTGTACTAAACACAGATACGCAGTATTTT
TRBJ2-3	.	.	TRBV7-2	CASSFYGRTDTQYF	TGTGCCAGCAGCTTCTATGGGAGAACAGATACGCAGTATTTT
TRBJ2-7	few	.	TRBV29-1	CSVGSSSYEQYF	TGCAGCGTTGGATCTTCTAGCTACGAGCAGTACTTC
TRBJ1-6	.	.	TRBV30	CAWTEGGSPLHF	TGTGCCTGGACGGAGGGTGGATCACCCCTCCACTTT
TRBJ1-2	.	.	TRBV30	CAWSWQRANYGYTF	TGTGCCTGGAGTTGGCAGAGAGCTAACTATGGCTACACCTTC
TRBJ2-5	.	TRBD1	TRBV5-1	CASSQGQANQETQYF	TGCGCCAGCTCCCAGGGACAGGCTAACCAAGAGACCCAGTACTTC
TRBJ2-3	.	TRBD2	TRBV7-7	CASSPSGVDTQYF	TGTGCTAGCAGCCCTAGCGGGGTGGATACGCAGTATTTT
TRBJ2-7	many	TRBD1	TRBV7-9	CASSLQAGGLYEQYF	TGTGCCAGCAGCTTACAGGCAGGGGGTTTGTACGAGCAGTACTTC
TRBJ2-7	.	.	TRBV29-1	CSVVVDTISYEQYF	TGCAGCGTTGTCGTGGACACGATATCCTACGAGCAGTACTTC
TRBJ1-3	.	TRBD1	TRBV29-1	CSVDRGEGNTIYF	TGCAGCGTTGACAGGGGGGAAGGAAACACCATATATTTT
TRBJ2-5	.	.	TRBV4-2	CASSQGLGETQYF	TGTGCCAGCAGCCAAGGACTGGGGGAGACCCAGTACTTC
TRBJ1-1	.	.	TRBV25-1	CASRERSTNTEAFF	TGTGCCAGCAGGGAGAGGTCAACGAACACTGAAGCTTTCTTT
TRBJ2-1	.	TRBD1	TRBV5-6	CASSTDRAGYYNEQFF	TGTGCCAGCAGCACGGACAGGGCAGGGTACTACAATGAGCAGTTCTTC
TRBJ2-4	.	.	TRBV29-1	CSAGQSGNIQYF	TGCAGCGCCGGCCAGTCTGGAAACATTCAGTACTTC
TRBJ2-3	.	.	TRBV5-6	CASHPGFSSTDTQYF	TGTGCCAGCCACCCCGGGTTCTCTAGCACAGATACGCAGTATTTT
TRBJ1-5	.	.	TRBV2	CASTGWGQPQHF	TGTGCCAGCACAGGGTGGGGTCAGCCCCAGCATTTT
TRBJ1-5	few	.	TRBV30	CAWESGHNQPQHF	TGTGCCTGGGAATCAGGGCACAATCAGCCCCAGCATTTT
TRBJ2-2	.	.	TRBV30	CAWSVTLNTGELFF	TGTGCCTGGAGTGTAACGCTAAACACCGGGGAGCTGTTTTTT
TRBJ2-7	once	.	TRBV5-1	CASSSSSYEQYF	TGCGCCAGCAGCTCCTCTTCCTACGAGCAGTACTTC
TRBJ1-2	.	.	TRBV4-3	CASSRRVTGNYGYTF	TGCGCCAGCAGCCGTCGGGTCACAGGGAACTATGGCTACACCTTC
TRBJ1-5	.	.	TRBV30	CAWSGRDNQPQHF	TGTGCCTGGAGTGGCAGGGATAATCAGCCCCAGCATTTT
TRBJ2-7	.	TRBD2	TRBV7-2	CASSLALAGGEEQYF	TGTGCCAGCAGCTTAGCCCTAGCGGGGGGTGAAGAGCAGTACTTC
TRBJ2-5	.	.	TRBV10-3	CAISESKSMETQYF	TGTGCCATCAGTGAGTCAAAATCCATGGAGACCCAGTACTTC
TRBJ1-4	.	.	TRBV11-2	CASSLAGAHEEKLFF	TGTGCCAGCAGCTTAGCAGGGGCGCATGAAGAAAAACTGTTTTTT
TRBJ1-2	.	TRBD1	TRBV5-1	CASSLAERQGWQKAAGYTF	TGCGCCAGCAGCTTGGCGGAACGACAGGGTTGGCAAAAGGCGGCCGGCTACACCTTC
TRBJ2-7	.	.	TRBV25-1	CASSESPYEQYF	TGTGCCAGCAGTGAATCCCCCTACGAGCAGTACTTC
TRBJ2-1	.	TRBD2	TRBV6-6	CASSSGLAGGWDEQFF	TGTGCCAGCAGTTCCGGACTAGCGGGGGGTTGGGATGAGCAGTTCTTC
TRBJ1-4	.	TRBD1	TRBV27	CASSPGQGREKLFF	TGTGCCAGCAGTCCCGGACAGGGTAGGGAAAAACTGTTTTTT
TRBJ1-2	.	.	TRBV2	CASSISSSYGYTF	TGTGCCAGCAGTATCTCTAGCAGTTACGGCTACACCTTC
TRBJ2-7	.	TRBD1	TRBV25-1	CASNLPGQGLYEQYF	TGTGCCAGCAACCTTCCGGGACAGGGCTTATACGAGCAGTACTTC
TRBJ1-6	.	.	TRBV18	CASSRRNSPLHF	TGTGCCAGCTCACGGAGGAATTCACCCCTCCACTTT
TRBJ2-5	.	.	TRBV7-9	CASSPPGGTQYF	TGTGCCAGCAGCCCTCCCGGCGGGACCCAGTACTTC
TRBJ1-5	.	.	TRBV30	CAWSVGAFDQPQHF	TGTGCCTGGAGTGTGGGGGCGTTCGATCAGCCCCAGCATTTT
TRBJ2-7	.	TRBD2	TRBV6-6	CASSYSERGGYEQYF	TGTGCCAGCAGTTACTCTGAGCGGGGGGGGTACGAGCAGTACTTC
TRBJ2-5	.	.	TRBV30	CAWSPTSQETQYF	TGTGCCTGGAGCCCGACAAGCCAAGAGACCCAGTACTTC
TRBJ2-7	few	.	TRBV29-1	CSVVSYYEQYF	TGCAGCGTGGTCTCCTACTACGAGCAGTACTTC
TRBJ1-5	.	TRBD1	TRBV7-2	CASSRQGNQPQHF	TGTGCCAGCAGCCGACAGGGGAATCAGCCCCAGCATTTT
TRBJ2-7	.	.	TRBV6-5	CASRTGEEEGYEQYF	TGTGCCAGCAGGACGGGGGAAGAGGAAGGTTACGAGCAGTACTTC
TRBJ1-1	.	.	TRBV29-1	CSAQKAQNTEAFF	TGCAGCGCGCAGAAGGCCCAGAACACTGAAGCTTTCTTT
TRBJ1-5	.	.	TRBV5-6	CASSLFPEQPQHF	TGTGCCAGCAGCTTGTTTCCGGAGCAGCCCCAGCATTTT
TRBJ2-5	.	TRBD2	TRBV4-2	CASSRGTRETQYF	TGTGCCAGCAGCCGAGGGACTAGGGAGACCCAGTACTTC
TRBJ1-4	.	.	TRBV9	CASSVDGKEKLFF	TGTGCCAGCAGCGTAGACGGGAAAGAAAAACTGTTTTTT
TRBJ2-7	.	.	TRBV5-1	CASSFGTRVGEQYF	TGCGCCAGCAGCTTCGGGACAAGGGTAGGCGAGCAGTACTTC
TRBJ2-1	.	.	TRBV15	CATSRVSDNEQFF	TGTGCCACCAGCAGAGTTTCGGACAATGAGCAGTTCTTC
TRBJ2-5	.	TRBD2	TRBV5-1	CASSRGLVETQYF	TGCGCCAGCAGCAGAGGACTAGTGGAGACCCAGTACTTC
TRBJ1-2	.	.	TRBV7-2	CASSLRRNLYGYTF	TGTGCCAGCAGCTTACGGCGGAATCTTTATGGCTACACCTTC
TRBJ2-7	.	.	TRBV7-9	CASSLDTDFYEQYF	TGTGCCAGCAGTCTGGACACGGATTTCTACGAGCAGTACTTC